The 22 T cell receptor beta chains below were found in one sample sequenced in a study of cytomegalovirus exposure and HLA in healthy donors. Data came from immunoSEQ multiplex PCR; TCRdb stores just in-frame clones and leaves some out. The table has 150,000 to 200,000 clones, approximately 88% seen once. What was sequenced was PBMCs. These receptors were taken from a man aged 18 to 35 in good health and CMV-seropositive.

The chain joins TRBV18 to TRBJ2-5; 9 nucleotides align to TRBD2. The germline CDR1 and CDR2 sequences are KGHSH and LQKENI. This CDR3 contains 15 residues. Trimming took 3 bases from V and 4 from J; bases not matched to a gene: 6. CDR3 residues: CASSPISSGTETQYF. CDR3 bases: TGTGCCAGCTCACCGATATCTAGCGGGACAGAGACCCAGTACTTC. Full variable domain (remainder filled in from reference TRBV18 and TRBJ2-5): NAGVMQNPRHLVRRRGQEARLRCSPMKGHSHVYWYRQLPEEGLKFMVYLQKENIIDESGMPKERFSAEFPKEGPSILRIQQVVRGDSAAYFCASSPISSGTETQYFGPGTRLLVL.

CDR3 nucleotide sequence: TGTGCCAGCAGCGCCCATGGGCGGGAGTTCGGGGAGCTGTTTTTT. Its translation is CASSAHGREFGELFF. The V and J genes are TRBV9 and TRBJ2-2, with 7 bases aligning to TRBD2. V lost 3 bases to trimming and J lost 7 bases; unmatched junction nucleotides: 9. Germline V gene data show CDR1 as SGDLS and CDR2 as YYNGEE. The CDR3 totals 15 residues.

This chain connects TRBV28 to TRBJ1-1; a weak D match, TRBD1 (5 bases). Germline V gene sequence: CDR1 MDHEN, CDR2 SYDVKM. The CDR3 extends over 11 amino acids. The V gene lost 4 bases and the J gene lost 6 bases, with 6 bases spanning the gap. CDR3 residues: CASSSTAEAFF. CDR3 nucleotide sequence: TGTGCCAGCAGTTCGACAGCTGAAGCTTTCTTT.

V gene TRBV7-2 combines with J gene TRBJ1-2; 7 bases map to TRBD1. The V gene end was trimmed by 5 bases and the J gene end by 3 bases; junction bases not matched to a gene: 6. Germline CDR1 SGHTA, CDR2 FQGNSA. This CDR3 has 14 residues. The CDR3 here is CASSQGDSDYGYTF. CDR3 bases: TGTGCCAGCAGCCAGGGGGATTCGGACTATGGCTACACCTTC.

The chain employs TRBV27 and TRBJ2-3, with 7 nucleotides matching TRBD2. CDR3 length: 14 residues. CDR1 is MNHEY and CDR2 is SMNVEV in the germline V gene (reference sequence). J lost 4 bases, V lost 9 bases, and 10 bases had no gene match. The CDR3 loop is CASRLGRVADTQYF. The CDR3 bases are TGTGCCAGTAGACTGGGGAGGGTGGCAGATACGCAGTATTTT.

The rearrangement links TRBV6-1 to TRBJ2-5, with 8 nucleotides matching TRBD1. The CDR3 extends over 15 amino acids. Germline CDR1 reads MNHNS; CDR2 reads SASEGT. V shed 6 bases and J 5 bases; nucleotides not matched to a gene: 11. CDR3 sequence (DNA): TGTGCCAGCAGCCGGGACAGGTCCAAGGGGGAGACCCAGTACTTC. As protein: CASSRDRSKGETQYF.

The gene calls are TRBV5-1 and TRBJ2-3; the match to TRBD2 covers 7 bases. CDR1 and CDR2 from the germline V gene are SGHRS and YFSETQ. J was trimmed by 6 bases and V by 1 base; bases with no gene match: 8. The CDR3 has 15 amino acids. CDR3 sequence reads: CASSLRSSGLDTQYF. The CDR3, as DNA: TGCGCCAGCAGCTTGCGGTCTAGCGGTTTGGATACGCAGTATTTT.

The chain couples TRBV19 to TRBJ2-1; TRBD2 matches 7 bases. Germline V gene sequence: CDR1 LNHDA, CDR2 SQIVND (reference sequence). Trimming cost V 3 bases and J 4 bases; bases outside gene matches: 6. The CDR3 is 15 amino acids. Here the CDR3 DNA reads TGTGCCAGTAGTATTGAGTCTAGCGGATACAATGAGCAGTTCTTC. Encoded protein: CASSIESSGYNEQFF.

Here the CDR3 reads CASSEGTDQAYEQYF. The CDR3 nucleotides are TGTGCCAGCAGTGAAGGGACTGACCAAGCCTACGAGCAGTACTTC. The chain couples TRBV6-4 to TRBJ2-7; perhaps TRBD2 as D (6 bases). Per the germline V gene, CDR1 is MRHNA and CDR2 is SNTAGT. CDR3 length: 15 residues. The V and J ends lost 3 bases and 2 bases respectively, with 14 bases between them.

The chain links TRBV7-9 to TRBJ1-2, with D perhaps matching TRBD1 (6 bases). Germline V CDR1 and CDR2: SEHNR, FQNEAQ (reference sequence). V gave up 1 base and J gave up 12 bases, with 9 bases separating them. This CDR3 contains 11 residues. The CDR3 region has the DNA TGTGCCAGCAGCTTAGAGGGGGAGAACACCTTC. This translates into CASSLEGENTF.

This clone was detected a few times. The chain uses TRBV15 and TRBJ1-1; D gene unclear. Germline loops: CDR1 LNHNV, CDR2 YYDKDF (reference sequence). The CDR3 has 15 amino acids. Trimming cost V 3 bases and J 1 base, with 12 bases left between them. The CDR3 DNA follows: TGTGCCACCAGCAGGAATCACGGCGGGAACACTGAAGCTTTCTTT. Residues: CATSRNHGGNTEAFF.

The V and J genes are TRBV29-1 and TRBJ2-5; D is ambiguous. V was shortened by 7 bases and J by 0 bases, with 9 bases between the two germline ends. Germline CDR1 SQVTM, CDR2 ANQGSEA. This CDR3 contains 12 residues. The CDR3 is CSASQDQETQYF. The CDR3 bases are TGCAGCGCAAGTCAGGACCAAGAGACCCAGTACTTC. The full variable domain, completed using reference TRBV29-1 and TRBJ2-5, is SAVISQKPSRDICQRGTSLTIQCQVDSQVTMMFWYRQQPGQSLTLIATANQGSEATYESGFVIDKFPISRPNLTFSTLTVSNMSPEDSSIYLCSASQDQETQYFGPGTRLLVL.

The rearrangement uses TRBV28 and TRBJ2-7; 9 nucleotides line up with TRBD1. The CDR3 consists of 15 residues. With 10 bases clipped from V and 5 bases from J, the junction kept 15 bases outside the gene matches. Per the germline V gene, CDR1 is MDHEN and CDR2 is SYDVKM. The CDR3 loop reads CAIPKGGQGTDEQYF. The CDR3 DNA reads TGTGCCATCCCGAAGGGGGGACAGGGAACCGACGAGCAGTACTTC.

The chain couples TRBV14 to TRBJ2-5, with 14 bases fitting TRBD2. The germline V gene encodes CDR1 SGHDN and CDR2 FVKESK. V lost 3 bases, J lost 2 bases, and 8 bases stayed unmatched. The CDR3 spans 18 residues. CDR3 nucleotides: TGTGCCAGCAGCCAGCCGGGACTAGCGGGAGCGAAGCAAGAGACCCAGTACTTC. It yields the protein CASSQPGLAGAKQETQYF. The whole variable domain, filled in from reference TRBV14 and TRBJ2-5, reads EAGVTQFPSHSVIEKGQTVTLRCDPISGHDNLYWYRRVMGKEIKFLLHFVKESKQDESGMPNNRFLAERTGGTYSTLKVQPAELEDSGVYFCASSQPGLAGAKQETQYFGPGTRLLVL.

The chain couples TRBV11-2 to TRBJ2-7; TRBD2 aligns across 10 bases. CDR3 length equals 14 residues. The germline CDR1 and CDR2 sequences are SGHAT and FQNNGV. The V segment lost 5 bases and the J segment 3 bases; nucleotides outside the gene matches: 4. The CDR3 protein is CASSTSSGSYEQYF. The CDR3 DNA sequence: TGTGCCAGCAGCACATCTAGCGGGAGCTACGAGCAGTACTTC.

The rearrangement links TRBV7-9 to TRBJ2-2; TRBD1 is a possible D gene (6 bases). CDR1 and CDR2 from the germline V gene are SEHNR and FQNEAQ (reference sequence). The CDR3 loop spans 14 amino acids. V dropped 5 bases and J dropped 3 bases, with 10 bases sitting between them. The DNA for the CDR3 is TGTGCCAGCAGCCTGGGGGCCTACACCGGGGAGCTGTTTTTT. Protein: CASSLGAYTGELFF.

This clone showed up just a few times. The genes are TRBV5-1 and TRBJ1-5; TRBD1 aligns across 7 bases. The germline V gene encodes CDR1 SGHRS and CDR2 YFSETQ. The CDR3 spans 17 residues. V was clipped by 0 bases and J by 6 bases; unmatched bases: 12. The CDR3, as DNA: TGCGCCAGCAGCTTGGACTTGGTGGCAGGGGGAAGTCAGCCCCAGCATTTT. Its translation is CASSLDLVAGGSQPQHF. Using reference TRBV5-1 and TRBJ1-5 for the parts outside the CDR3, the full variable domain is KAGVTQTPRYLIKTRGQQVTLSCSPISGHRSVSWYQQTPGQGLQFLFEYFSETQRNKGNFPGRFSGRQFSNSRSEMNVSTLELGDSALYLCASSLDLVAGGSQPQHFGDGTRLSIL.

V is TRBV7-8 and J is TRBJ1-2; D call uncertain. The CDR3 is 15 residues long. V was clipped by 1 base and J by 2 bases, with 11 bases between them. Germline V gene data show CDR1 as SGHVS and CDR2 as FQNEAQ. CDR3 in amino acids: CASSLGAVANYGYTF. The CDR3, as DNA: TGTGCCAGCAGCTTAGGCGCGGTGGCGAACTATGGCTACACCTTC. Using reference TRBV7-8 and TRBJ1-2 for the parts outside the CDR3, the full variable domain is GAGVSQSPRYKVAKRGQDVALRCDPISGHVSLFWYQQALGQGPEFLTYFQNEAQLDKSGLPSDRFFAERPEGSVSTLKIQRTQQEDSAVYLCASSLGAVANYGYTFGSGTRLTVV.

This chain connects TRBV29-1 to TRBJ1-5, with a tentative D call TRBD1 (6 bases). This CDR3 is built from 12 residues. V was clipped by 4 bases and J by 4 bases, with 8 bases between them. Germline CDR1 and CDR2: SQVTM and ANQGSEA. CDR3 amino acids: CSVADRNQPQHF. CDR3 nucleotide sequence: TGCAGCGTTGCTGACAGGAATCAGCCCCAGCATTTT.

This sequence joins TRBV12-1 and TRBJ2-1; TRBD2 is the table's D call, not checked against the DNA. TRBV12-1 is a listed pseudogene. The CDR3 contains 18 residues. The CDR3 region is CASSPGGLAGAWLNEQFF. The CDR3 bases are TGTGCCAGCAGCCCTGGGGGACTAGCGGGAGCGTGGTTGAATGAGCAGTTCTTC.

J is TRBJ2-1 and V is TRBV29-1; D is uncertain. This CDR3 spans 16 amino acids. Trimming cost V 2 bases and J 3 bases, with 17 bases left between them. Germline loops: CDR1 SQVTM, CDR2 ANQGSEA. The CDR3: CSVELQTLRGYNEQFF. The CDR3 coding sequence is TGCAGCGTTGAACTTCAGACTCTCCGCGGCTACAATGAGCAGTTCTTC.

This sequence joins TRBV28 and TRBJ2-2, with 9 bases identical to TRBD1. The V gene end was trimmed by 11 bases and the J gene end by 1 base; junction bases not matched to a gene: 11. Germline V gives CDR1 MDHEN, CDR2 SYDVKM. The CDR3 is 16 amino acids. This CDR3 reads CAVRRMGQGNTGELFF. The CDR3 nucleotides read TGTGCCGTACGCCGGATGGGACAGGGGAACACCGGGGAGCTGTTTTTT.